This TCR beta chain derives from a study of OX40 agonist ivuxolimab in advanced cancers. In the study overall: From 23 to 79 years was the age range, with a mean of approximately 63 years, and around 84% were male. A history of anti-PD-1, anti-PD-L1 or anti-CTLA-4 therapy was acceptable, and roughly 40% had some.

The assay was immunoSEQ multiplex PCR, and TCRdb's table has in-frame clones only and misses some. The data contain approximately 100,000 clones, under 85% of them singletons. If patients had autoimmune disease history or systemic immunosuppression, they were excluded. Per the germline V gene, CDR1 is MRHNA and CDR2 is SNTAGT. V lost 9 bases to trimming and J lost 4 bases, with 16 bases between them. The length of the CDR3 is 15 residues. Material: CD4+ or CD8+ T cells sorted from blood, obtained in a trial of the OX40 agonist ivuxolimab. This sequence was found in an adult with an advanced solid tumor such as melanoma, head and neck, liver or kidney cancer. The chain combines TRBV6-4 with TRBJ2-6; D might be TRBD1 or TRBD2, each matching 6 bases. The CDR3 DNA sequence: TGTGCCAGGCCCCCGGAGGGGGACGGGGCCAACGTCCTGACTTTC. Its translation: CARPPEGDGANVLTF.